Following are 29 T cell receptor beta chains from one sample sequenced in a study of PD-L1 blockade in urothelial cancer. Only in-frame clones appear in the TCRdb table, and some are missing; sequencing was by immunoSEQ multiplex PCR. The sample has more than 65,000 clones; about 90% are singletons. Sequencing used PBMCs, obtained around atezolizumab (anti-PD-L1) treatment. The receptors originated from a woman between 65 and 79 years old with urothelial cancer.

This chain's CDR3 is CASNRDRQNTEAFF. Here the CDR3 DNA reads TGTGCCAGCAACCGCGACAGACAGAACACTGAAGCTTTCTTT. The V and J genes are TRBV5-4 and TRBJ1-1; maybe TRBD1 (5 bases). CDR1 and CDR2 from the germline V gene are SGHNT and YYREEE (reference sequence). This CDR3 has 14 residues. Trimming removed 6 bases from V and 1 base from J, with 13 bases in between. Full variable domain (remainder filled in from reference TRBV5-4 and TRBJ1-1): ETGVTQSPTHLIKTRGQQVTLRCSSQSGHNTVSWYQQALGQGPQFIFQYYREEENGRGNFPPRFSGLQFPNYSSELNVNALELDDSALYLCASNRDRQNTEAFFGQGTRLTVV.

The J gene is TRBJ1-1, the V gene TRBV28, with TRBD1 matching over 7 bases. The CDR3 has 15 residues. Unmatched junction bases numbered 7, after V lost 2 bases and J lost 4 bases. Germline V lookup: CDR1 MDHEN, CDR2 SYDVKM. Written as DNA, the CDR3 is TGTGCCAGCAGTTTACCGGCAGGGGGTGGCACTGAAGCTTTCTTT. Its translation: CASSLPAGGGTEAFF.

This sequence joins TRBV7-3 and TRBJ1-3; possibly TRBD1 for D (5 bases). The V end was cut by 4 bases, the J end by 7 bases, with 14 bases between. The germline gives CDR1 SGHTA, CDR2 FQGTGA. The CDR3 is made up of 14 amino acids. The DNA of the CDR3 is TGTGCCAGCAGCTGGGGGGTCGGCACGAACACCATATATTTT. It encodes CASSWGVGTNTIYF.

There are a few counts of this clone. The rearrangement links TRBV10-1 to TRBJ2-3; D may be TRBD2 (6 bases). Germline assignment: CDR1 WNHNN and CDR2 SYGVQD (reference sequence). This CDR3 comprises 14 residues. The ends were cut back, 11 bases at V and 4 bases at J, with 19 bases in the middle. CDR3 in amino acids: CAATGLFLADTQYF. The CDR3 nucleotides read TGCGCCGCAACGGGACTTTTTCTCGCAGATACGCAGTATTTT.

This clone showed up just a few times. The chain links TRBV2 to TRBJ2-7, with TRBD1 matching 10 bases. Germline V gene sequence: CDR1 SNHLY, CDR2 FYNNEI. The CDR3 covers 13 residues. The J segment lost 5 bases and the V segment lost 4 bases, leaving 2 bases of the junction unmatched. CDR3 sequence (DNA): TGTGCCAGCAGTGCAGGGACAGGGGACGAGCAGTACTTC. It is translated as CASSAGTGDEQYF.

The J gene is TRBJ1-3, the V gene TRBV5-1; a weak D match, TRBD1 (5 bases). The germline V and J ends were trimmed by 4 bases and 4 bases, with 18 bases remaining between them. Germline CDR1 SGHRS, CDR2 YFSETQ. This CDR3 contains 16 residues. The DNA of the CDR3 is TGCGCCAGCAGCCTCGGACACTCCGCGAGGGGAAACACCATATATTTT. Translating gives CASSLGHSARGNTIYF.

The genes are TRBV30 and TRBJ2-5, with D maybe TRBD2 (5 bases). The CDR3 consists of 11 residues. The V end lost 3 bases, the J end lost 5 bases, and 7 bases lay between the germline ends. Looked up from germline, CDR1 is GTSNPN and CDR2 is SVGIG (reference sequence). CDR3 residues: CAWSRGETQYF. CDR3 bases: TGTGCCTGGAGCCGCGGGGAGACCCAGTACTTC.

The V gene is TRBV15, the J gene TRBJ2-1, with D possibly being TRBD1 (6 bases). Trimming took off 2 bases at V and 0 bases at J, with 11 bases between the two ends. The CDR3 totals 16 residues. Germline V gives CDR1 LNHNV, CDR2 YYDKDF (reference sequence). The CDR3 sequence is CATSRKRGSSYNEQFF. The CDR3 DNA sequence: TGTGCCACCAGCAGAAAAAGGGGGAGCTCCTACAATGAGCAGTTCTTC.

This clone was detected only once. The CDR3 DNA follows: TGCGCCAGCAGCCCCGGGACTAGTAGAAATGAGCAGTTCTTC. Translating gives CASSPGTSRNEQFF. The V gene is TRBV5-1, the J gene TRBJ2-1, with 8 bases identical to TRBD2. V lost 4 bases to trimming and J lost 7 bases; unmatched junction nucleotides: 7. CDR1 SGHRS and CDR2 YFSETQ come from the germline V gene. There are 14 residues in the CDR3.

This rearrangement joins TRBV7-2 to TRBJ2-3; 10 bases align to TRBD2. Germline loops: CDR1 SGHTA, CDR2 FQGNSA. CDR3 length equals 16 residues. The junction had 8 bases not matched to a gene; V was cut back by 5 bases and J by 3 bases. This chain's CDR3 is CASSLRAGGQTDTQYF. In nucleotides, the CDR3 is TGTGCCAGCAGCCTCCGAGCGGGAGGGCAAACAGATACGCAGTATTTT.

This chain links TRBV9 with TRBJ2-7; tentatively, D is TRBD2 (5 bases). The germline CDR1 and CDR2 sequences are SGDLS and YYNGEE. CDR3 length: 14 residues. V gave up 3 bases and J gave up 3 bases, with 13 bases separating them. CDR3 nucleotide sequence: TGTGCCAGCAGCGAGGACGTAGACTACTACGAGCAGTACTTC. Its translation: CASSEDVDYYEQYF.

The CDR3 DNA sequence: TGTGCCAGCAGCTTAGTCCGGGACAGGGGGCGAGTGAATGGCAATCAGCCCCAGCATTTT. Amino acid sequence: CASSLVRDRGRVNGNQPQHF. The gene calls are TRBV7-8 and TRBJ1-5, with 12 bases identical to TRBD1. J was trimmed by 2 bases and V by 1 base; bases with no gene match: 12. The germline gives CDR1 SGHVS, CDR2 FQNEAQ. The CDR3 runs to 20 residues.

The chain links TRBV29-1 to TRBJ1-1; D is ambiguous. Germline CDR1 reads SQVTM; CDR2 reads ANQGSEA. Trimming stripped 4 bases from V and 1 base from J, with 7 bases between. The CDR3 covers 12 residues. This chain's CDR3 is CSVGQQNTEAFF. The CDR3 DNA follows: TGCAGCGTTGGCCAACAGAACACTGAAGCTTTCTTT. Drawing the rest from reference TRBV29-1 and TRBJ1-1, the complete variable domain is SAVISQKPSRDICQRGTSLTIQCQVDSQVTMMFWYRQQPGQSLTLIATANQGSEATYESGFVIDKFPISRPNLTFSTLTVSNMSPEDSSIYLCSVGQQNTEAFFGQGTRLTVV.

The chain couples TRBV30 to TRBJ1-3; 8 bases match TRBD1. Per germline, CDR1 GTSNPN and CDR2 SVGIG (reference sequence). There are 14 residues in the CDR3. The ends lost 5 bases at V and 2 bases at J; junction bases unmatched: 5. CDR3 bases: TGTGCCTGGCAACAGGGGGACACTGGAAACACCATATATTTT. Translated: CAWQQGDTGNTIYF.

The chain uses TRBV5-4 and TRBJ2-2; perhaps TRBD2 as D (6 bases). In germline, CDR1 is SGHNT, CDR2 YYREEE (reference sequence). The length of the CDR3 is 14 residues. V lost 4 bases to trimming and J lost 7 bases, with 14 bases between them. For the CDR3, the DNA is TGTGCCAGCAGCCTCGCAGGGACTGGCGGGGAGCTGTTTTTT. Residues: CASSLAGTGGELFF.

Comments on this clone: The junction departs from the called germline gene at one end, perhaps through a read error. The chain couples TRBV5-4 to TRBJ2-5, with TRBD2 matching 9 bases. In germline, CDR1 is SGHNT, CDR2 YYREEE (reference sequence). This CDR3 contains 17 residues. CDR3 sequence: CASSLFRAGGSQGTQYF. The CDR3 DNA reads TGTGCCAGCAGCTTGTTCCGAGCGGGGGGTTCCCAAGGGACCCAGTACTTC.

The chain joins TRBV18 to TRBJ1-2; 9 positions agree with TRBD1. This CDR3 comprises 14 residues. From germline, CDR1 is KGHSH and CDR2 LQKENI. V lost 5 bases and J lost 6; bases outside the gene matches: 7. CDR3 DNA: TGTGCCAGCTCAGCAACGGGACAGGGTGATGGCTACACCTTC. This encodes CASSATGQGDGYTF. The variable domain in full, completed from reference TRBV18 and TRBJ1-2, reads NAGVMQNPRHLVRRRGQEARLRCSPMKGHSHVYWYRQLPEEGLKFMVYLQKENIIDESGMPKERFSAEFPKEGPSILRIQQVVRGDSAAYFCASSATGQGDGYTFGSGTRLTVV.

The chain combines TRBV4-3 with TRBJ2-7; no reliable D call. Trimming left V 0 bases short and J 0 bases short, with 6 bases between. Germline CDR1 reads LGHNA; CDR2 reads YSLEER. The CDR3 runs 14 residues. As DNA, the CDR3 is TGCGCCAGCAGCCAAGAAGCGATCTCCTACGAGCAGTACTTC. Translated, it gives CASSQEAISYEQYF.

The chain employs TRBV10-1 and TRBJ2-1, with D perhaps TRBD1 (5 bases). V shed 1 base and J shed 3 bases, with 13 bases lying between them. The CDR3 totals 16 residues. Germline CDR1 WNHNN, CDR2 SYGVQD (reference sequence). DNA of the CDR3: TGCGCCAGCAGTGAGTACGGACAATGGGGCTACAATGAGCAGTTCTTC. This translates into CASSEYGQWGYNEQFF.

The chain is built from TRBV5-1 and TRBJ2-2, with D possibly matching TRBD1 (5 bases). V lost 0 bases and J 4 bases, leaving 10 bases between the germline ends. The CDR3 spans 15 residues. Germline-derived CDR1 and CDR2 are SGHRS and YFSETQ. CDR3 DNA: TGCGCCAGCAGCTTGGCCAGGGCCCCCACCGGGGAGCTGTTTTTT. Its translation is CASSLARAPTGELFF.

V and J are TRBV5-4 and TRBJ2-3; 7 bases match TRBD2. Per germline, CDR1 SGHNT and CDR2 YYREEE (reference sequence). Germline trimming cut 4 bases from V and 2 bases from J; bases unmatched to any gene: 7. This CDR3 spans 15 amino acids. The CDR3, as DNA: TGTGCCAGCAGCATCGGACTAGAAGACACAGATACGCAGTATTTT. Translated, it gives CASSIGLEDTDTQYF.

This chain links TRBV19 with TRBJ1-4; maybe TRBD1 (6 bases). Trimming removed 4 bases at V and 10 bases at J, with 13 bases between. This CDR3 contains 13 residues. Germline V lookup: CDR1 LNHDA, CDR2 SQIVND (reference sequence). CDR3 in amino acids: CASSTTGSGKLFF. CDR3 bases: TGTGCCAGTAGTACAACAGGGTCTGGAAAACTGTTTTTT.

Points on this clone: This may be a read error, as it is one base from a much larger clone. This chain connects TRBV9 to TRBJ2-2, with D possibly TRBD2 on 5 matching bases. Germline values: CDR1 SGDLS, CDR2 YYNGEE. V was cut by 4 bases and J by 7 bases, with 17 bases left in between. This CDR3 has 15 residues. The CDR3, as DNA: TGTGCCAGCAGCCCTCGGACTGGCGGTGGCGGGGAGCTGTTTTTT. Its protein product is CASSPRTGGGGELFF.

The chain joins TRBV30 to TRBJ1-3, with a possible D match to TRBD1 (6 bases). V was cut by 4 bases and J by 1 base, with 20 bases left in between. The germline CDR1 and CDR2 sequences are GTSNPN and SVGIG (reference sequence). The CDR3 length is 17 residues. The DNA for the CDR3 is TGTGCCTGGAATCGGGGGGGGGCAGGCGGGTCTGGAAACACCATATATTTT. Protein: CAWNRGGAGGSGNTIYF.

This chain uses TRBV18 with TRBJ2-7, with a weak D call TRBD2 (6 bases). V dropped 1 base and J dropped 2 bases, with 15 bases sitting between them. The CDR3 spans 16 residues. Germline CDR1 KGHSH, CDR2 LQKENI. CDR3 in amino acids: CASSPLSGGKAYEQYF. The CDR3 region has the DNA TGTGCCAGCTCACCACTTTCAGGCGGGAAAGCCTACGAGCAGTACTTC.

The chain carries TRBV29-1 and TRBJ2-4, with 9 bases identical to TRBD1. The CDR3 runs to 12 residues. The germline gives CDR1 SQVTM, CDR2 ANQGSEA. V shed 4 bases and J 8 bases; nucleotides not matched to a gene: 3. The CDR3 DNA reads TGCAGCGTTGGGGACAGGGAGGACATTCAGTACTTC. Amino acid sequence: CSVGDREDIQYF.

This chain links TRBV9 with TRBJ2-1; TRBD2 aligns across 13 bases. Looked up from germline, CDR1 is SGDLS and CDR2 is YYNGEE. V lost 5 bases to trimming and J lost 8 bases; unmatched junction nucleotides: 7. This CDR3 has 15 residues. The CDR3 protein is CASRETSGRADEQFF. In nucleotides, the CDR3 is TGTGCCAGCAGAGAAACTAGCGGGAGGGCCGATGAGCAGTTCTTC.

The chain carries TRBV4-1 and TRBJ2-5; 8 nucleotides match TRBD2. CDR3 length: 17 amino acids. The germline CDR1 and CDR2 sequences are MGHRA and YSYEKL. Trimming at V came to 1 base and at J to 1 base, leaving 8 bases not matched to a gene. CDR3: CASSQGGLRGAQETQYF. CDR3 nucleotide sequence: TGCGCCAGCAGCCAAGGGGGACTGCGGGGGGCCCAAGAGACCCAGTACTTC.

The J gene is TRBJ1-5, the V gene TRBV2; no firm D call. CDR3 length: 14 amino acids. Germline V gene data show CDR1 as SNHLY and CDR2 as FYNNEI. V was clipped by 1 base and J by 0 bases, with 4 bases between them. CDR3 coding DNA: TGTGCCAGCAGTGAAGGTTATAGCAATCAGCCCCAGCATTTT. Translating gives CASSEGYSNQPQHF.